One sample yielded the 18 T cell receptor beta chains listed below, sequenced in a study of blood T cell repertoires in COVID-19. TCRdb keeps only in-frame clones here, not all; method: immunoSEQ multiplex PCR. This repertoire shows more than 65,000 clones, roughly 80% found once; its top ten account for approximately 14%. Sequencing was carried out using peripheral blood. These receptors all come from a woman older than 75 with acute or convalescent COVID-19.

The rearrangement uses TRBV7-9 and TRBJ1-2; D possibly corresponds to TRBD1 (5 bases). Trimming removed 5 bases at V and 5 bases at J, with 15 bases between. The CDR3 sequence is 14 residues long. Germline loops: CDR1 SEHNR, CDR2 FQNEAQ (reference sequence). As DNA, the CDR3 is TGTGCCAGCAGCCCCGGCGGGGCTACATATGGCTACACCTTC. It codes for CASSPGGATYGYTF.

The CDR3 spells CASSQTTSGPTNTGELFF. Written as DNA, the CDR3 is TGCGCCAGCAGCCAAACGACTAGCGGGCCTACGAACACCGGGGAGCTGTTTTTT. The V gene is TRBV4-1, the J gene TRBJ2-2, with 10 nucleotides matching TRBD2. The junction had 6 bases not matched to a gene; V was cut back by 2 bases and J by 0 bases. The CDR3 extends over 18 amino acids. Germline V gene lookup returns CDR1 MGHRA and CDR2 YSYEKL.

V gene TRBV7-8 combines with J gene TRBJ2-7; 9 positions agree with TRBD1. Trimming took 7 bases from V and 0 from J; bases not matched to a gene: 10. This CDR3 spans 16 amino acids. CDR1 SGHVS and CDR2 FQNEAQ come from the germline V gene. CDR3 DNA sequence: TGTGCCAGCACCCTGTTAACAGGGGGCGGCTCCTACGAGCAGTACTTC. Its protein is CASTLLTGGGSYEQYF.

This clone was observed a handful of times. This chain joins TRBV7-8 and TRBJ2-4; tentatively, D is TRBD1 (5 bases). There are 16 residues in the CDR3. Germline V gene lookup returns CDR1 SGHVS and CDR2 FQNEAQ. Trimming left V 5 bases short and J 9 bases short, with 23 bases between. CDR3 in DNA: TGTGCCAGCAGCCCACCCCAACAAGGGGCGCAGGTCATTCAGTACTTC. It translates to CASSPPQQGAQVIQYF.

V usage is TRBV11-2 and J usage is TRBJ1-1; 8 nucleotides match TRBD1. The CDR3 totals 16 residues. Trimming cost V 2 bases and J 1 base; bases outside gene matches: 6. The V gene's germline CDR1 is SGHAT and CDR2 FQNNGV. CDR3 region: CASSLPGGRGNTEAFF. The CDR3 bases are TGTGCCAGCAGCTTACCAGGGGGCAGAGGGAACACTGAAGCTTTCTTT.

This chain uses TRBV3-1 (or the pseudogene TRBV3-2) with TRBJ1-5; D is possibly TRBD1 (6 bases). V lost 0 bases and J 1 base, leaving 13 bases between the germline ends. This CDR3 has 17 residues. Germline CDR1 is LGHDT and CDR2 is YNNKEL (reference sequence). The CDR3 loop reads CASSQDRLRGSNQPQHF. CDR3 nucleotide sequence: TGTGCCAGCAGCCAAGATCGGCTCAGGGGCAGCAATCAGCCCCAGCATTTT.

The CDR3 nucleotides read TGTGCCAGCAGCCTTCTAGGGGGCAGTAACACTGAAGCTTTCTTT. It codes for CASSLLGGSNTEAFF. The chain joins TRBV5-6 to TRBJ1-1; TRBD1 matches 7 bases. CDR3 size: 15 residues. CDR1 is SGHDT and CDR2 is YYEEEE in the germline V gene. Germline trimming cut 4 bases from V and 2 bases from J; bases unmatched to any gene: 8.

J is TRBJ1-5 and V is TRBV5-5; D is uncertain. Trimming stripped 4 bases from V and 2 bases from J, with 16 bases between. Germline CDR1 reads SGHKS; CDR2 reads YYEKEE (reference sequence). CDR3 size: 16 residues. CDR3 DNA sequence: TGTGCCAGCAGCCCATGGGTCCTGGGAGGCAATCAGCCCCAGCATTTT. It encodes CASSPWVLGGNQPQHF.

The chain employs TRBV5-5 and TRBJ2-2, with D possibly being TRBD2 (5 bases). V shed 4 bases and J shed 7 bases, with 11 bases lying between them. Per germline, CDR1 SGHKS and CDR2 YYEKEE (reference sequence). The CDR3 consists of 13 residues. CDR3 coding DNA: TGTGCCAGCAGCCCGGACTCAATCGGGGAGCTGTTTTTT. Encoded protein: CASSPDSIGELFF.

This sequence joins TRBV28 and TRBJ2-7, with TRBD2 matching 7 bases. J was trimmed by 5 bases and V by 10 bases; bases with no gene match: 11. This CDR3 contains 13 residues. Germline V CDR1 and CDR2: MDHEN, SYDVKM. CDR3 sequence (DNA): TGTGCCACTGCGGGAGTGGTGCAAAACGAGCAGTACTTC. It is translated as CATAGVVQNEQYF.

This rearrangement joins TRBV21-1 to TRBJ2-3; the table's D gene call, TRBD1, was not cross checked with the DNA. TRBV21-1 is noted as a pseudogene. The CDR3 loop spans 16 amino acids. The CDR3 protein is CASSKRDRESTDTQYF. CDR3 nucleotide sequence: TGTGCCAGCAGCAAAAGGGACAGGGAAAGCACAGATACGCAGTATTTT.

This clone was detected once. CDR3 region: CASSVPDSGNTIYF. DNA for the CDR3: TGTGCCAGCAGTGTCCCAGACTCTGGAAACACCATATATTTT. The V call is TRBV9, the J call TRBJ1-3; D is unresolved. The CDR3 contains 14 residues. V was shortened by 5 bases and J by 0 bases, with 9 bases between the two germline ends. The germline V gene encodes CDR1 SGDLS and CDR2 YYNGEE.

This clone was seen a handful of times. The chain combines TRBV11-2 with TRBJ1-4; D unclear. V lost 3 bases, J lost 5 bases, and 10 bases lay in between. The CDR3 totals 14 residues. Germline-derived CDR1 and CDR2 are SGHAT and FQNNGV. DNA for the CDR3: TGTGCCAGCAGCTTTGGCCTGCGGAATGAAAAACTGTTTTTT. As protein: CASSFGLRNEKLFF.

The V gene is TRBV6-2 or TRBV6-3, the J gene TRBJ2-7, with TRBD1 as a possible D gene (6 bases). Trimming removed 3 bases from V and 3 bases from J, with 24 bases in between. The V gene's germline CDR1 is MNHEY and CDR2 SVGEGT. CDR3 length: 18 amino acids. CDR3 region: CASSYYFRTQGLGYEQYF. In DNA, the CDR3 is TGTGCCAGCAGTTATTATTTCCGAACCCAGGGGCTGGGCTACGAGCAGTACTTC.

The CDR3 DNA sequence: TGCGCCAGCAGACGGGGACTAGCGGGAGGAGATACGCAGTATTTT. Its translation: CASRRGLAGGDTQYF. The chain combines TRBV5-1 with TRBJ2-3, with 15 bases that match TRBD2. The V gene end was trimmed by 5 bases and the J gene end by 5 bases; junction bases not matched to a gene: 3. The CDR3 consists of 15 residues. Germline-derived CDR1 and CDR2 are SGHRS and YFSETQ.

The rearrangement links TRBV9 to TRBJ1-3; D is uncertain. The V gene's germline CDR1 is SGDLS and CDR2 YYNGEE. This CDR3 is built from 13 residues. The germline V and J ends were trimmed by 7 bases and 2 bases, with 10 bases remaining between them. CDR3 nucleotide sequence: TGTGCCAGCGAGGAGAGGGCTGGAAACACCATATATTTT. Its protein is CASEERAGNTIYF.

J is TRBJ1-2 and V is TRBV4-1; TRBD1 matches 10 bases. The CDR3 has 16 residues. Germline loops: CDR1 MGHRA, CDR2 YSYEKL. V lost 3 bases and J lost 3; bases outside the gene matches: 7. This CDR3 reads CASSHNRDRGYYGYTF. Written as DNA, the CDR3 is TGCGCCAGCAGCCATAACCGGGACAGGGGTTACTATGGCTACACCTTC.

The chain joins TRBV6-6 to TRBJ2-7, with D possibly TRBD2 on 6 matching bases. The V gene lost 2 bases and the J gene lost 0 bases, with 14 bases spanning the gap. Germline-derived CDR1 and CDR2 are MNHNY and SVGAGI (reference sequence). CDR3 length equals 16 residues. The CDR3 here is CASSYPGRTRSYEQYF. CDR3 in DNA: TGTGCCAGCAGTTACCCCGGGAGAACCCGCTCCTACGAGCAGTACTTC.